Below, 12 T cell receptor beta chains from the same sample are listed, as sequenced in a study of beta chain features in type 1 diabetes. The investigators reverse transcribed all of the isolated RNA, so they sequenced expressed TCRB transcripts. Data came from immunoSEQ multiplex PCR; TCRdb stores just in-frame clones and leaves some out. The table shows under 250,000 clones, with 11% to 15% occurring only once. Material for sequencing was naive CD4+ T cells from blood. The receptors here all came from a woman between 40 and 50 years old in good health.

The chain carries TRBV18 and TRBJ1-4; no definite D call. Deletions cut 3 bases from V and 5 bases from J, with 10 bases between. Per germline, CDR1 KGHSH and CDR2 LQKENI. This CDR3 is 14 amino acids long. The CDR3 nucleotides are TGTGCCAGCTCACCGGGCCAGGAAAATGAAAAACTGTTTTTT. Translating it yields CASSPGQENEKLFF.

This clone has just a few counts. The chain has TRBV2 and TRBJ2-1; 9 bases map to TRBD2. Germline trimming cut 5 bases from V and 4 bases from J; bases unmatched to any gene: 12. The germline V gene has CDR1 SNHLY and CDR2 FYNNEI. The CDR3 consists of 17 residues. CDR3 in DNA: TGTGCCAGCAGTACGGCTAGCGGGGCGGGGGGGTACAATGAGCAGTTCTTC. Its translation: CASSTASGAGGYNEQFF.

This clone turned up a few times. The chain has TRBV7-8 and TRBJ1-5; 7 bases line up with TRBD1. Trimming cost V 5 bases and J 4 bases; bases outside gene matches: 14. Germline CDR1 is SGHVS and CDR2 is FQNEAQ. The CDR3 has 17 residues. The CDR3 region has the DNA TGTGCCAGCAGCCGTAGCCCCTCGGACAGGCTGAATCAGCCCCAGCATTTT. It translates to CASSRSPSDRLNQPQHF.

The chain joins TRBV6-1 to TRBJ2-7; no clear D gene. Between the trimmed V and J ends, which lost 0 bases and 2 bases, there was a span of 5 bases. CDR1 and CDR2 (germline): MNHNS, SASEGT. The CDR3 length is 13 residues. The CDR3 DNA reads TGTGCCAGCAGTGAAGCGGCCACCTACGAGCAGTACTTC. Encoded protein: CASSEAATYEQYF.

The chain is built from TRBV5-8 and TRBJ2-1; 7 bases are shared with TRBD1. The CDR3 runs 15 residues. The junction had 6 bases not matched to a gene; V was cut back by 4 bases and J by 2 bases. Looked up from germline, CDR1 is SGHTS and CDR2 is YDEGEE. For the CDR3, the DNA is TGTGCCAGCAGCAGGGGACAGAGGACCTACAATGAGCAGTTCTTC. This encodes CASSRGQRTYNEQFF.

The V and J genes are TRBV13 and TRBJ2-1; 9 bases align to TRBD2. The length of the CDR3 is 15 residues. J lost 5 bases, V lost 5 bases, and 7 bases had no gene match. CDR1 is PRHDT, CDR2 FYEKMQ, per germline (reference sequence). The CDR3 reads CASSRGRGNHNEQFF. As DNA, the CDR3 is TGTGCCAGCAGCCGCGGGAGGGGTAACCACAATGAGCAGTTCTTC. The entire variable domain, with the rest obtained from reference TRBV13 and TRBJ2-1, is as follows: AAGVIQSPRHLIKEKRETATLKCYPIPRHDTVYWYQQGPGQDPQFLISFYEKMQSDKGSIPDRFSAQQFSDYHSELNMSSLELGDSALYFCASSRGRGNHNEQFFGPGTRLTVL.

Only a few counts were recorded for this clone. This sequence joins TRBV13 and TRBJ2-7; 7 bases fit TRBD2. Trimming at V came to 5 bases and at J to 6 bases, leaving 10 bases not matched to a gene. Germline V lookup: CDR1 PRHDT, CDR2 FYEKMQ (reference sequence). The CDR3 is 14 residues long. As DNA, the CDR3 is TGTGCCAGCAGCCCGCGGATGGGGGGGTCCGAGCAGTACTTC. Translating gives CASSPRMGGSEQYF.

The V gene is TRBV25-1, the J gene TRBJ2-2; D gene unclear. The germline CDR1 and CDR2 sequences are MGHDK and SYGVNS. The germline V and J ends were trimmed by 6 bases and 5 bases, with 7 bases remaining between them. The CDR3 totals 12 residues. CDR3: CASRLRTGELFF. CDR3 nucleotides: TGTGCCAGCAGACTTCGAACCGGGGAGCTGTTTTTT. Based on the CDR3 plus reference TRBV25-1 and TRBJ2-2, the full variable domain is EADIYQTPRYLVIGTGKKITLECSQTMGHDKMYWYQQDPGMELHLIHYSYGVNSTEKGDLSSESTVSRIRTEHFPLTLESARPSHTSQYLCASRLRTGELFFGEGSRLTVL.

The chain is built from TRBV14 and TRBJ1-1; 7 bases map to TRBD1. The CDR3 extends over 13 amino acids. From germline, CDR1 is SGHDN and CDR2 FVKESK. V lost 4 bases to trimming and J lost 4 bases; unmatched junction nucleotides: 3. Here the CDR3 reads CASSLGTATEAFF. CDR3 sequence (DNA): TGTGCCAGCAGCCTTGGGACAGCCACTGAAGCTTTCTTT.

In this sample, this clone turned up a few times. The CDR3 DNA reads TGTGCCAGCAGTTTAATACAGGGGTTGGTAACTAATGAAAAACTGTTTTTT. This gives the protein CASSLIQGLVTNEKLFF. V usage is TRBV28 and J usage is TRBJ1-4; 7 bases are shared with TRBD1. Germline-derived CDR1 and CDR2 are MDHEN and SYDVKM. The ends lost 2 bases at V and 1 base at J; junction bases unmatched: 7. The CDR3 covers 17 residues.

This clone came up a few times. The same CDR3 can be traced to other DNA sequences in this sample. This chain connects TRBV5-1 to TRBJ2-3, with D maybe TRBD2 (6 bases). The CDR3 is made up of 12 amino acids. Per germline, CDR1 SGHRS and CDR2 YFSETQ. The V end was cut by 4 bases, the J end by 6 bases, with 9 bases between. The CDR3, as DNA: TGCGCCAGCAGCCTTGGGGGGGATACGCAGTATTTT. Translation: CASSLGGDTQYF.

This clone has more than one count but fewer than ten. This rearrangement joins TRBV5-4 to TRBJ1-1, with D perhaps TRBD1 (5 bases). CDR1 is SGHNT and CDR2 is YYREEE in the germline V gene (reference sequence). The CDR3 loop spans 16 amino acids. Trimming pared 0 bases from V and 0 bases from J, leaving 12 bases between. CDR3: CASSLGPTGVNTEAFF. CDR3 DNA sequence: TGTGCCAGCAGCTTGGGCCCCACGGGGGTGAACACTGAAGCTTTCTTT.